The sequence of this TCR beta chain was determined in a study of blood T cell repertoires in COVID-19. Study in general: Spain, Italy and the United States supplied samples that represented acute and convalescent COVID-19. The analysed material was cDNA or gDNA that came from T cells, B-cell-depleted T cells, or PBMCs.

Original handling: Quantification of nucleated cells was approximated via reference gene primer amplification. This table comes from immunoSEQ multiplex PCR, and its TCRdb copy is limited to in-frame clones, with some not included. V, J and clone size were drawn from that table, and D and trimming were deduced from the DNA. The table lists over 150,000 clones, approximately 81% of them singletons. Trimming cost V 0 bases and J 8 bases, with 10 bases left between them. This CDR3 comprises 12 residues. Germline values: CDR1 GTSNPN, CDR2 SVGIG (reference sequence). The rearrangement joins TRBV30 to TRBJ1-2; D gene ambiguous. Sequenced sample: peripheral blood. The sequence derives from a man in his forties with acute or convalescent COVID-19. The chain's CDR3 is CAWSVDLSGYTF. In DNA form, the CDR3 reads TGTGCCTGGAGTGTTGATTTGAGCGGCTACACCTTC.